This T cell receptor (beta chain) was profiled in a study of shared clonotypes between healthy human individuals. The protocol was immunoSEQ multiplex PCR, while the TCRdb copy is restricted to in-frame clones and leaves out a portion. Of roughly 2.1 million clones listed, 85% to 95% are singletons. Comment on this clone: This specimen includes other DNA sequences encoding the same CDR3.

Selected positively for CCR7 and CD45RO-negative, naive CD8 cells excluded terminally differentiated effector memory CD45RA+ cells. All donors were healthy HIV-negative adults lacking recent acute infections or vaccinations. The CDR3 totals 13 residues. Trimming pared 2 bases from V and 3 bases from J, leaving 8 bases between. Germline V lookup: CDR1 MDHEN, CDR2 SYDVKM. The chain carries TRBV28 and TRBJ2-7; D is perhaps TRBD1 (6 bases). This clonotype was sampled from a man between 18 and 29 years old in good health. Some clones in this sample may be carry-over from other donors' samples. Sequenced: naive CD8+ T cells from PBMCs. The CDR3 loop reads CASSLGRGYEQYF. The CDR3 bases are TGTGCCAGCAGTTTAGGCAGGGGCTACGAGCAGTACTTC.